Listed here are 8 T cell receptor beta chains from one sample, sequenced in a study of T cell responses to AZD1222 COVID-19 vaccine. Repertoires were generated with immunoSEQ multiplex PCR, while TCRdb's copy carries only in-frame clones and drops some. The sample lists 90,000 to 95,000 clones, 85% to 90% occurring once. The source material was peripheral blood, sampled on day 0 of AZD1222 vaccination. The receptors shown here come from an adult in good health.

The rearrangement joins TRBV5-4 to TRBJ1-2; D is possibly TRBD1 (6 bases). CDR1 and CDR2 from the germline V gene are SGHNT and YYREEE (reference sequence). Trimming took off 2 bases at V and 7 bases at J, with 18 bases between the two ends. This CDR3 comprises 15 residues. The CDR3 DNA sequence: TGTGCCAGCAGCTTAGAGCGGGGGGGCCCCAGTGGCTACACCTTC. It codes for CASSLERGGPSGYTF. Supplemented by reference TRBV5-4 and TRBJ1-2, the full variable domain reads ETGVTQSPTHLIKTRGQQVTLRCSSQSGHNTVSWYQQALGQGPQFIFQYYREEENGRGNFPPRFSGLQFPNYSSELNVNALELDDSALYLCASSLERGGPSGYTFGSGTRLTVV.

This clone appeared a single time. Written as DNA, the CDR3 is TGTGCCAGCTCACCTCAGGGTTTACGACAAGAGACCCAGTACTTC. The encoded protein is CASSPQGLRQETQYF. V and J are TRBV18 and TRBJ2-5, with a weak D call TRBD1 (5 bases). Germline values: CDR1 KGHSH, CDR2 LQKENI. The CDR3 is 15 amino acids. Trimming removed 3 bases at V and 2 bases at J, with 13 bases between.

The chain couples TRBV19 to TRBJ2-5, with 7 bases identical to TRBD2. Germline CDR1 LNHDA, CDR2 SQIVND (reference sequence). The junction had 7 bases not matched to a gene; V was cut back by 4 bases and J by 2 bases. This CDR3 contains 15 residues. CDR3 in amino acids: CASSTGRIKQETQYF. DNA for the CDR3: TGTGCCAGTAGTACCGGGAGGATTAAACAAGAGACCCAGTACTTC.

In its sample, this clone was seen a few times. CDR3 sequence reads: CASRTLGGAYNEQFF. The CDR3, as DNA: TGTGCCAGCAGGACCCTCGGAGGGGCCTACAATGAGCAGTTCTTC. The chain links TRBV6-5 to TRBJ2-1, with D perhaps TRBD2 (6 bases). From germline, CDR1 is MNHEY and CDR2 SVGAGI. CDR3 length equals 15 residues. Trimming left V 6 bases short and J 2 bases short, with 14 bases between.

Regarding this clone: Distinct nucleotide sequences in the sample also encode this CDR3. This rearrangement joins TRBV7-2 to TRBJ2-3; D perhaps matches TRBD2 (6 bases). Trimming took off 5 bases at V and 0 bases at J, with 9 bases between the two ends. Germline CDR1 reads SGHTA; CDR2 reads FQGNSA. The CDR3 is made up of 14 amino acids. CDR3 protein: CASSLGTSTDTQYF. For the CDR3, the DNA is TGTGCCAGCAGCCTCGGGACTAGCACAGATACGCAGTATTTT. The full variable domain, with the rest looked up from reference TRBV7-2 and TRBJ2-3, is GAGVSQSPSNKVTEKGKDVELRCDPISGHTALYWYRQSLGQGLEFLIYFQGNSAPDKSGLPSDRFSAERTGGSVSTLTIQRTQQEDSAVYLCASSLGTSTDTQYFGPGTRLTVL.

V is TRBV6-5 and J is TRBJ1-2; the D gene is possibly TRBD1 (6 bases). V was cut by 5 bases and J by 7 bases, with 14 bases left in between. Germline V gene sequence: CDR1 MNHEY, CDR2 SVGAGI. This CDR3 contains 13 residues. In DNA form, the CDR3 reads TGTGCCAGCAGTACAGGGTTGGGCGGTGGCTACACCTTC. Protein: CASSTGLGGGYTF.

The V and J genes are TRBV10-2 and TRBJ2-3; TRBD2 is a possible D gene (6 bases). Trimming cost V 0 bases and J 6 bases, with 13 bases left between them. Germline V gives CDR1 WSHSY, CDR2 SAAADI. This CDR3 region has 15 residues. Here the CDR3 reads CASSESGLNGDTQYF. As DNA, the CDR3 is TGCGCCAGCAGTGAGTCGGGACTTAACGGGGATACGCAGTATTTT.

This clone was detected once. This chain uses TRBV25-1 with TRBJ2-7; TRBD1 matches at 9 bases. V lost 4 bases to trimming and J lost 3 bases; unmatched junction nucleotides: 7. Germline loops: CDR1 MGHDK, CDR2 SYGVNS. This CDR3 spans 15 amino acids. CDR3: CASSGGTGSRYEQYF. The CDR3 nucleotides are TGTGCCAGCAGTGGGGGGACAGGGTCTCGCTACGAGCAGTACTTC.